Below, one TCR beta chain is given with its context. These data belong to a study of control samples from healthy donors and cancer patients. Trimming took 5 bases from V and 4 from J, leaving 20 bases between them. Germline CDR1 reads SGHTA; CDR2 reads FQGNSA. This CDR3 is built from 16 residues. The repertoire was sequenced with immunoSEQ multiplex PCR; TCRdb's copy has only in-frame clones and lacks some. The sample contains under 65,000 clones, roughly 85% of which appear only once. The material sequenced was PBMCs. This TCR was sampled from a woman between 45 and 60 years old with lung cancer. This chain links TRBV7-2 with TRBJ1-2; no clear D. The CDR3 nucleotides read TGTGCCAGCAGCCCGACCTCTATACTTCCAATCTATGGCTACACCTTC. This sequence encodes CASSPTSILPIYGYTF.